This entry describes one T cell receptor beta chain. Its antigen is undetermined. The sample comes from a study of blood T cells in healthy people across ages. Study findings and constraints: Total diversity from one million sequenced T cells was likely underestimated. Changes in expanded clonotypes were possibly confounded, as the CMV status of donors was unknown.

Germline assignment: CDR1 SEHNR and CDR2 FQNEAQ (reference sequence). This CDR3 region has 13 residues. Alongside a J-beta primer mix, a sample-barcoded 5' primer served in a second PCR lasting roughly 7 to 12 cycles. Each TCR beta cDNA got a 12-nucleotide random molecular identifier. TCRdb recomputed calls from the 5' RACE reads with MiXCR, one row per CDR3 protein. The table shows approximately 800,000 distinct CDR3 sequences, with around a quarter occurring only once. Separately, the same data were catalogued under a study of T cells of mothers and their children. From that report: There was no detection of any persistent microchimeric T cell clones.

V usage is TRBV7-9 and J usage is TRBJ2-5; TRBD2 might be the D (5 bases). The J call could be wrong; TRBJ2-1 is a better fit for the DNA end. Sequenced material: blood. The source is a boy between 10 and 17 years old in good health. The CDR3 loop is CASSLEEGLEQFF. DNA for the CDR3: TGTGCCAGCAGCTTAGAAGAGGGCCTGGAGCAGTTCTTC.